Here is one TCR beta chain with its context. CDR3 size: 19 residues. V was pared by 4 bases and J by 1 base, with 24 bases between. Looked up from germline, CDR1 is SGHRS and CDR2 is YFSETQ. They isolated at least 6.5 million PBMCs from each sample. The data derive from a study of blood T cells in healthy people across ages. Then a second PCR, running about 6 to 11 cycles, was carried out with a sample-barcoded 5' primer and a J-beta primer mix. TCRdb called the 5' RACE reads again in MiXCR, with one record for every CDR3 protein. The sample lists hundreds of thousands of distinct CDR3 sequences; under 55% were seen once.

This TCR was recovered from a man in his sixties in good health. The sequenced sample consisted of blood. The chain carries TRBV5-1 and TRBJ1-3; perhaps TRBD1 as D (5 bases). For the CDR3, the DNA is TGCGCCAGCAGCACGAAACCGGGACTTAACTCCAGGTCTGGAAACACCATATATTTT. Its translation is CASSTKPGLNSRSGNTIYF.